The 22 T cell receptor beta chains below all came from one sample that was sequenced in a study of T cell responses to AZD1222 COVID-19 vaccine. TCRdb keeps only in-frame clones here, not all; method: immunoSEQ multiplex PCR. This sample has under 150,000 clones; roughly 88% occur once, and the top ten carry about a quarter. Source: peripheral blood, taken 28 days after the second AZD1222 dose. The receptor source for this set is an adult who received the AZD1222 COVID-19 vaccine.

This clone appeared a few times. J is TRBJ1-2 and V is TRBV28; no reliable D call. The CDR3 has 12 residues. The germline V gene has CDR1 MDHEN and CDR2 SYDVKM. The V end was cut by 8 bases, the J end by 2 bases, with 9 bases between. The CDR3 is CASQRLNYGYTF. DNA of the CDR3: TGTGCCAGCCAGCGCCTAAACTATGGCTACACCTTC.

V is TRBV14 and J is TRBJ2-1, with a possible D match to TRBD2 (5 bases). From germline, CDR1 is SGHDN and CDR2 FVKESK. The V and J ends lost 1 base and 7 bases respectively, with 11 bases between them. The CDR3 has 14 amino acids. CDR3 loop: CASSQGNLANEQFF. CDR3 sequence (DNA): TGTGCCAGCAGCCAAGGAAACCTAGCAAATGAGCAGTTCTTC.

The chain links TRBV5-4 to TRBJ2-7; no clear D gene. The CDR3 is 14 residues long. V dropped 0 bases and J dropped 2 bases, with 9 bases sitting between them. Looked up from germline, CDR1 is SGHNT and CDR2 is YYREEE (reference sequence). CDR3 nucleotides: TGTGCCAGCAGCTTGGATGTAGGTCCCTACGAGCAGTACTTC. Translating gives CASSLDVGPYEQYF.

The rearrangement uses TRBV7-5 and TRBJ1-4. TRBV7-5 is flagged as a pseudogene. CDR3 length: 17 amino acids. For the CDR3, the DNA is TGTGCCAGAAGCTTAGTGGTTGGGGAAAGCATAGGAGGAAAACTGTTTTTT. It specifies CARSLVVGESIGGKLFF.

This sequence joins TRBV5-5 and TRBJ1-2; D possibly corresponds to TRBD1 (5 bases). The V end was cut by 2 bases, the J end by 0 bases, with 11 bases between. Germline V gene data show CDR1 as SGHKS and CDR2 as YYEKEE (reference sequence). CDR3 length: 15 residues. This chain's CDR3 is CASSFGGLANYGYTF. CDR3 DNA: TGTGCCAGCAGCTTCGGGGGACTAGCTAACTATGGCTACACCTTC. The variable domain in full, with the rest retrieved from reference TRBV5-5 and TRBJ1-2, is DAGVTQSPTHLIKTRGQQVTLRCSPISGHKSVSWYQQVLGQGPQFIFQYYEKEERGRGNFPDRFSARQFPNYSSELNVNALLLGDSALYLCASSFGGLANYGYTFGSGTRLTVV.

This clone was seen just once. The gene calls are TRBV7-6 and TRBJ2-3; D is possibly TRBD1 (6 bases). CDR3 length: 19 amino acids. Germline V gene sequence: CDR1 SGHVS, CDR2 FNYEAQ. The germline V and J ends were trimmed by 5 bases and 0 bases, with 24 bases remaining between them. The DNA of the CDR3 is TGTGCCAGCAGCAGTGGGACAAGCCGGACTCGCGCTAGCACAGATACGCAGTATTTT. Residues: CASSSGTSRTRASTDTQYF.

This clone was seen just once. The chain combines TRBV29-1 with TRBJ1-1; D unresolved. Per germline, CDR1 SQVTM and CDR2 ANQGSEA. Trimming stripped 5 bases from V and 3 bases from J, with 10 bases between. The CDR3 spans 12 residues. As DNA, the CDR3 is TGCAGCGTTTCCAGGTCGGACACTGAAGCTTTCTTT. Its protein is CSVSRSDTEAFF.

As concerns this clone: Germline and junction disagree at one end, which may indicate a read error. The chain has TRBV6-5 and TRBJ1-1; D is ambiguous. Germline V gene lookup returns CDR1 MNHEY and CDR2 SVGAGI. The CDR3 spans 13 residues. The CDR3 coding sequence is TGTACCAGCAGAGGGCCCTACCCATTCCTAGCTTTCTTT. This encodes CTSRGPYPFLAFF.

This chain connects TRBV7-2 to TRBJ2-3; 10 bases line up with TRBD2. The J segment lost 2 bases and the V segment lost 5 bases, leaving 7 bases of the junction unmatched. The length of the CDR3 is 16 residues. CDR1 is SGHTA, CDR2 FQGNSA, per germline. DNA for the CDR3: TGTGCCAGCAGCCTCCAAGCGGGGGGGAACACAGATACGCAGTATTTT. Encoded protein: CASSLQAGGNTDTQYF.

The CDR3 spells CASSQVTGQLNEKLFF. DNA for the CDR3: TGCGCCAGCAGCCAAGTGACCGGGCAGTTGAATGAAAAACTGTTTTTT. The rearrangement uses TRBV4-3 and TRBJ1-4; unclear D gene. This CDR3 contains 16 residues. CDR1 LGHNA and CDR2 YSLEER come from the germline V gene. V gave up 1 base and J gave up 5 bases, with 14 bases separating them.

The chain employs TRBV7-9 and TRBJ1-1; D not resolved. This CDR3 is built from 15 residues. Germline V gene lookup returns CDR1 SEHNR and CDR2 FQNEAQ (reference sequence). V dropped 1 base and J dropped 0 bases, with 9 bases sitting between them. The CDR3 DNA follows: TGTGCCAGCAGCTTAGGAGATGCAATGAACACTGAAGCTTTCTTT. Amino acids: CASSLGDAMNTEAFF.

This rearrangement joins TRBV9 to TRBJ2-5; D may match TRBD1 or TRBD2 (5 bases each). Germline CDR1 and CDR2: SGDLS and YYNGEE. The CDR3 is 15 amino acids. V lost 4 bases and J lost 2, with 15 bases in between. For the CDR3, the DNA is TGTGCCAGCAGCCCTCGCTTTGGGGGTCAAGAGACCCAGTACTTC. As protein: CASSPRFGGQETQYF.

This chain links TRBV7-9 with TRBJ1-1; TRBD1 agrees at 7 bases. The CDR3 spans 15 residues. Germline values: CDR1 SEHNR, CDR2 FQNEAQ (reference sequence). V dropped 4 bases and J dropped 0; count of bases not matched to a gene: 5. CDR3 protein: CASSWDSPLNTEAFF. The CDR3 region has the DNA TGTGCCAGCAGCTGGGACAGTCCCCTGAACACTGAAGCTTTCTTT.

V and J are TRBV11-2 and TRBJ2-1; 11 nucleotides line up with TRBD2. The CDR3 loop spans 16 amino acids. CDR1 SGHAT and CDR2 FQNNGV come from the germline V gene. Losses at the gene ends were 1 base for V and 7 bases for J; bases not matched to a gene: 6. The chain's CDR3 is CASSLGASGGRNEQFF. DNA for the CDR3: TGTGCCAGCAGCTTAGGCGCTAGCGGGGGGCGGAATGAGCAGTTCTTC. Together with reference TRBV11-2 and TRBJ2-1, the CDR3 gives the full variable domain: EAGVAQSPRYKIIEKRQSVAFWCNPISGHATLYWYQQILGQGPKLLIQFQNNGVVDDSQLPKDRFSAERLKGVDSTLKIQPAKLEDSAVYLCASSLGASGGRNEQFFGPGTRLTVL.

CDR3: CAISTLGEGMDGYTF. Written as DNA, the CDR3 is TGTGCCATCAGTACTTTGGGGGAGGGGATGGATGGCTACACCTTC. V gene TRBV10-3 combines with J gene TRBJ1-2; TRBD1 is a possible D gene (5 bases). Trimming removed 5 bases from V and 6 bases from J, with 19 bases in between. CDR1 and CDR2 from the germline V gene are ENHRY and SYGVKD. The CDR3 has 15 residues.

This chain connects TRBV5-1 to TRBJ2-7; a possible D gene is TRBD1 (6 bases). The CDR3 has 14 amino acids. Germline V CDR1 and CDR2: SGHRS, YFSETQ. Trimming removed 0 bases at V and 4 bases at J, with 11 bases between. The CDR3 is CASSLVGQRYEQYF. Here the CDR3 DNA reads TGCGCCAGCAGCTTGGTAGGACAGAGATACGAGCAGTACTTC.

This clone was seen just once. V usage is TRBV11-3 and J usage is TRBJ2-1, with D possibly TRBD2 on 6 matching bases. The CDR3 extends over 16 amino acids. Deletions cut 4 bases from V and 1 base from J, with 14 bases between. The germline gives CDR1 SGHNT, CDR2 YENEEA. The CDR3 region has the DNA TGTGCCAGCAGCTCCTCTCTAGCGAGATCCTACAATGAGCAGTTCTTC. As protein: CASSSSLARSYNEQFF. Full variable domain (outside the CDR3, taken from reference TRBV11-3 and TRBJ2-1): EAGVVQSPRYKIIEKKQPVAFWCNPISGHNTLYWYLQNLGQGPELLIRYENEEAVDDSQLPKDRFSAERLKGVDSTLKIQPAELGDSAVYLCASSSSLARSYNEQFFGPGTRLTVL.

The J gene is TRBJ1-3, the V gene TRBV6-5, with D tentatively TRBD1 (6 bases). Trimming removed 11 bases at V and 0 bases at J, with 14 bases between. The CDR3 is 14 residues long. CDR1 MNHEY and CDR2 SVGAGI come from the germline V gene. CDR3 in amino acids: CAGGRFSSGNTIYF. CDR3 coding DNA: TGTGCCGGGGGGCGATTTAGCTCTGGAAACACCATATATTTT.

This CDR3 reads CASSQVAADYPYNSPLHF. The CDR3 DNA follows: TGCGCCAGCAGCCAAGTTGCGGCAGACTATCCGTATAATTCACCCCTCCACTTT. This chain uses TRBV4-3 with TRBJ1-6; D ambiguous. From germline, CDR1 is LGHNA and CDR2 YSLEER. With 1 base removed from V and 4 bases from J, the gap between germline ends came to 17 bases. The CDR3 is 18 amino acids.

The chain uses TRBV4-1 and TRBJ2-7; D perhaps matches TRBD2 (6 bases). The CDR3 has 16 residues. In germline, CDR1 is MGHRA, CDR2 YSYEKL. Trimming took 0 bases from V and 2 from J, leaving 14 bases between them. The CDR3 protein is CASSQDRWPGAYEQYF. CDR3 coding DNA: TGCGCCAGCAGCCAAGATCGTTGGCCGGGGGCCTACGAGCAGTACTTC.

This clone was seen more than once but under ten times. J is TRBJ2-2 and V is TRBV6-5, with 7 bases that match TRBD1. V was pared by 10 bases and J by 2 bases, with 7 bases of the junction left unmatched. The CDR3 extends over 14 amino acids. Germline V gene data show CDR1 as MNHEY and CDR2 as SVGAGI. DNA for the CDR3: TGTGCCATTAAGGGGACAGCCAACACCGGGGAGCTGTTTTTT. Residues: CAIKGTANTGELFF.

J is TRBJ1-5 and V is TRBV7-2; no clear D. The CDR3 is 16 residues long. V was clipped by 5 bases and J by 2 bases, with 16 bases between them. Germline V gene lookup returns CDR1 SGHTA and CDR2 FQGNSA. CDR3 in DNA: TGTGCCAGCAGCCCGAGTCGAGGAGCCGGCAATCAGCCCCAGCATTTT. Protein: CASSPSRGAGNQPQHF.